Sequencing of this T cell receptor beta chain was carried out in a study of OX40 agonist ivuxolimab in advanced cancers. Overall study findings and caveats: Expanded peripheral T cells had an undetermined antigen specificity.

Concerning this clone itself: Its antigen remains unidentified.

Germline loops: CDR1 SGHTA, CDR2 FQGTGA. Trimming removed 5 bases from V and 6 bases from J, with 23 bases in between. CDR3 length equals 16 residues. TCRdb's copy holds only in-frame clones and misses some; the assay was immunoSEQ multiplex PCR. Of approximately 42,000 clones listed, roughly 77% are singletons. The source material was CD4+ or CD8+ T cells sorted from blood, sampled in a trial of the OX40 agonist ivuxolimab. The chain couples TRBV7-3 to TRBJ2-7; TRBD2 is a possible D gene (6 bases). This sequence originates from an adult with an advanced solid tumor such as melanoma, head and neck, liver or kidney cancer. CDR3 in DNA: TGTGCCAGCAGCCCCATCTACCCCTCGGGACTGGTCGAGCAGTACTTC. Its protein is CASSPIYPSGLVEQYF.